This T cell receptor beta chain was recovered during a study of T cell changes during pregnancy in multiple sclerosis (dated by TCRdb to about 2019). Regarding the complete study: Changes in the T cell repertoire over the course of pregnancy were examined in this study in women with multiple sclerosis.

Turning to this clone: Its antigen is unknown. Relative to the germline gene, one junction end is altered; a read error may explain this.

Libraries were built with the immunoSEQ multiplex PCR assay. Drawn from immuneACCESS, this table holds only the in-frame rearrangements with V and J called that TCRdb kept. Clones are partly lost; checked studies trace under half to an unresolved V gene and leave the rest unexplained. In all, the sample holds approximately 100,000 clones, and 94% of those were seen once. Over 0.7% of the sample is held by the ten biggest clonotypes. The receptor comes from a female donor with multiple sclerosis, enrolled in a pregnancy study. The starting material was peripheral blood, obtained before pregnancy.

The CDR3 reads CASSLSIGSGELRNF. The bases read TGTGCCAGCAGCTTAAGTATCGGTAGCGGGGAGCTTCGGAACTTC. The chain is made from TRBV7-6 and TRBJ2-5; 8 of the junction bases match TRBD2. The CDR3 sequence holds 15 residues, the cysteine and phenylalanine included. The retained sequence is limited to the CDR3, 45 bases, with the frame set at the first base. Per the germline V gene, SGHVS is the CDR1 and FNYEAQ is the CDR2.